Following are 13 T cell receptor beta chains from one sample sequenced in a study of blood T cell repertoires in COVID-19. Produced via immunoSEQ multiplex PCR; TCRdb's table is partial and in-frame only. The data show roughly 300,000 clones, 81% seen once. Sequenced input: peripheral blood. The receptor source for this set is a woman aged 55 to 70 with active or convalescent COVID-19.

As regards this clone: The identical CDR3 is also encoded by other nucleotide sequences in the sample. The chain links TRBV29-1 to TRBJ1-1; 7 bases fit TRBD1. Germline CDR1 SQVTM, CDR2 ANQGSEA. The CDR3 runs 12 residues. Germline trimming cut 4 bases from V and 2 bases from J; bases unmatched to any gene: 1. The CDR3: CSVAGGNTEAFF. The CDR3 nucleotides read TGCAGCGTTGCAGGGGGTAACACTGAAGCTTTCTTT.

The CDR3 loop is CAISAAVQGATDTQYF. The CDR3 DNA reads as TGTGCCATCAGTGCCGCGGTTCAGGGGGCCACAGATACGCAGTATTTT. This sequence joins TRBV10-3 and TRBJ2-3, with 8 positions matching TRBD1. Germline V gene lookup returns CDR1 ENHRY and CDR2 SYGVKD. The CDR3 sequence is 16 residues long. V was pared by 4 bases and J by 2 bases, with 8 bases of the junction left unmatched.

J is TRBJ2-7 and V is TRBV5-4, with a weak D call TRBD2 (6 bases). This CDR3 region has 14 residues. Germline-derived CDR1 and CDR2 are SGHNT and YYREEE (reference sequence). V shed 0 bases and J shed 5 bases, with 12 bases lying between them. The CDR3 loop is CASSLVGGSHEQYF. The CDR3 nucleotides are TGTGCCAGCAGCTTGGTCGGGGGTAGCCACGAGCAGTACTTC.

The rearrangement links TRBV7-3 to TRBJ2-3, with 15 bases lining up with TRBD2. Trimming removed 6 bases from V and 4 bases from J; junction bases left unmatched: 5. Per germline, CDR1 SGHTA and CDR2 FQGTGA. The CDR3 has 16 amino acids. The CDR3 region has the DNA TGTGCCAGCAGTTGGACTAGCGGGGGGGCAGCAGATACGCAGTATTTT. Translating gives CASSWTSGGAADTQYF.

As DNA, the CDR3 is TGTGCCAGCAGCCCCCAACACTTTTCAGGGGGCGAGAATGGCTACACCTTC. This translates into CASSPQHFSGGENGYTF. This chain uses TRBV7-9 with TRBJ1-2; 8 bases map to TRBD1. Germline trimming cut 5 bases from V and 6 bases from J; bases unmatched to any gene: 17. Germline CDR1 SEHNR, CDR2 FQNEAQ (reference sequence). The CDR3 has 17 residues. Variable domain in full (rest from reference TRBV7-9 and TRBJ1-2): DTGVSQNPRHKITKRGQNVTFRCDPISEHNRLYWYRQTLGQGPEFLTYFQNEAQLEKSRLLSDRFSAERPKGSFSTLEIQRTEQGDSAMYLCASSPQHFSGGENGYTFGSGTRLTVV.

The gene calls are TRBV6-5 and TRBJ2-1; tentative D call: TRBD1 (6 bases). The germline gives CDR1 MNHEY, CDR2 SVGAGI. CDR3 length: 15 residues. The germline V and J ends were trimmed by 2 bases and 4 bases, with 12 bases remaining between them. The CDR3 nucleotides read TGTGCCAGCAGTTACGTGGGACACTCTTACAATGAGCAGTTCTTC. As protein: CASSYVGHSYNEQFF.

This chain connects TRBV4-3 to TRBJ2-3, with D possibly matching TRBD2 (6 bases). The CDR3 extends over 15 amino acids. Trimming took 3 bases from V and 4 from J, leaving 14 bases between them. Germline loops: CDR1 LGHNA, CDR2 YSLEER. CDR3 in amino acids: CASSQAPGEADTQYF. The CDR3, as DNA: TGCGCCAGCAGCCAGGCCCCGGGGGAGGCAGATACGCAGTATTTT.

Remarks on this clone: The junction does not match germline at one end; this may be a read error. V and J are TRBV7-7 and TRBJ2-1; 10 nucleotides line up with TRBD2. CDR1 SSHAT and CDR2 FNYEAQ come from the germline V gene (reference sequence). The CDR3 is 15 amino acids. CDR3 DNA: TGTGCTAGCAGCTTAGTAGCGGGGGGACCCGATGAGCAGTTCTTC. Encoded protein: CASSLVAGGPDEQFF.

DNA of the CDR3: TGTGCCAGCAGCGTAGGTGGGACTAGCGGGGCATTCTACGAGCAGTACTTC. Residues: CASSVGGTSGAFYEQYF. This chain joins TRBV9 and TRBJ2-7; TRBD2 matches at 13 bases. Germline values: CDR1 SGDLS, CDR2 YYNGEE. CDR3 length equals 17 residues. After removal of 0 bases from V and 3 bases from J, the junction contained 6 bases not matched to a gene.

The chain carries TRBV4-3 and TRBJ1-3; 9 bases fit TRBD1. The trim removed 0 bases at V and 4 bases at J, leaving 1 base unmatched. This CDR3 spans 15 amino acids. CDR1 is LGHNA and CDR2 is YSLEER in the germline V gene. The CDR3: CASSQDGTGGNTIYF. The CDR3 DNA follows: TGCGCCAGCAGCCAAGATGGGACAGGGGGAAACACCATATATTTT.

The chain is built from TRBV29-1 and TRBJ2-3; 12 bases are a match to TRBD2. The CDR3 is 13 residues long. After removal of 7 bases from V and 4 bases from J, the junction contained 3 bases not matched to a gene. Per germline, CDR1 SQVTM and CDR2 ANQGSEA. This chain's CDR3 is CSAPSGGADTQYF. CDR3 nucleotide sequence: TGCAGCGCCCCTAGCGGGGGGGCAGATACGCAGTATTTT.

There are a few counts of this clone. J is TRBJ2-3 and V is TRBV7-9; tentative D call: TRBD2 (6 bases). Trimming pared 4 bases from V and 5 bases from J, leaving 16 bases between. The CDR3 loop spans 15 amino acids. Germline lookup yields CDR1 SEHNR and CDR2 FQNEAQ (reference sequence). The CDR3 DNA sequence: TGTGCCAGCAGCTCAACTAGCTCATTTCAAGATACGCAGTATTTT. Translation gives CASSSTSSFQDTQYF. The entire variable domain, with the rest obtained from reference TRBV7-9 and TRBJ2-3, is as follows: DTGVSQNPRHKITKRGQNVTFRCDPISEHNRLYWYRQTLGQGPEFLTYFQNEAQLEKSRLLSDRFSAERPKGSFSTLEIQRTEQGDSAMYLCASSSTSSFQDTQYFGPGTRLTVL.

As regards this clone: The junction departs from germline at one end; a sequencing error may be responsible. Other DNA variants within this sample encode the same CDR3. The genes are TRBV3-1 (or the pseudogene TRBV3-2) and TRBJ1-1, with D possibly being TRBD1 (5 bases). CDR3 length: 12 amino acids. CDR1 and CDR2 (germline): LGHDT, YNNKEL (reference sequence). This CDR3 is CASSQSRVEAFF. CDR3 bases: TGCGCCAGCAGCCAGAGCAGGGTTGAAGCTTTCTTT.